This T cell receptor beta chain derives from a study of cytomegalovirus exposure and HLA in healthy donors. Not recorded for this donor was the CMV serostatus. Trimming removed 3 bases from V and 10 bases from J, with 16 bases in between. Germline CDR1 LNHDA, CDR2 SQIVND (reference sequence). The CDR3 has 15 residues. PCR primers comprised 60 Vbeta and 13 Jbeta primers. Sequencing was performed with immunoSEQ multiplex PCR; in TCRdb, only in-frame clones are kept and a portion is missing. The repertoire consists of more than 110,000 clones, with around 72% occurring once and the leading ten covering roughly 14%. Notes on this clone: What it binds is not known.

Study findings and constraints: The authors judged a highly shared variant cluster likely a sequencing artifact.

The clonotype was recovered from a human donor in good health. The V and J genes are TRBV19 and TRBJ1-6, with D perhaps matching TRBD1 (5 bases). Sequencing used PBMCs. The CDR3 here is CASSIWGVHGSPLHF. In DNA, the CDR3 is TGTGCCAGTAGTATTTGGGGGGTGCATGGATCACCCCTCCACTTT. Combining the CDR3 with reference TRBV19 and TRBJ1-6 gives the whole variable domain DGGITQSPKYLFRKEGQNVTLSCEQNLNHDAMYWYRQDPGQGLRLIYYSQIVNDFQKGDIAEGYSVSREKKESFPLTVTSAQKNPTAFYLCASSIWGVHGSPLHFGNGTRLTVT.